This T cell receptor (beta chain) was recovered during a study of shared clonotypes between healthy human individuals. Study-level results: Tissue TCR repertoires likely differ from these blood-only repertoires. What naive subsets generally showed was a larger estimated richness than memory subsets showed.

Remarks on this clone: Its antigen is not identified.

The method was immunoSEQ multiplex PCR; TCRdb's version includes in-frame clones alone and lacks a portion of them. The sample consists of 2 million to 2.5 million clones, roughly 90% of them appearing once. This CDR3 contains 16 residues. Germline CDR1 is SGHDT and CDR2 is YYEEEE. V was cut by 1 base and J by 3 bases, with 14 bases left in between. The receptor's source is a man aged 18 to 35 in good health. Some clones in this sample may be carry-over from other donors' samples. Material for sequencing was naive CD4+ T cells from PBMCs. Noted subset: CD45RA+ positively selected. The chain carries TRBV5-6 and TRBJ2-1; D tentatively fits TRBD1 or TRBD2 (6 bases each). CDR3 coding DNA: TGTGCCAGCAGCTTGAGGGGGGCCGGGGGCTACAATGAGCAGTTCTTC. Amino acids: CASSLRGAGGYNEQFF.